Detailed here is one TCR beta chain. Its antigen is as yet unknown. This entry comes from a study of cytomegalovirus exposure and HLA in healthy donors. Notes on the study in general: 87-base-pair reads could not separate some V segments, including TRBV6-2 and TRBV6-3. Cytomegalovirus-associated status was assigned to more than 150 TCR beta chains. A missense DCLRE1C variant was associated with V- and J-gene trimming of TCR beta chains in a later analysis, and an independent cohort replicated the association.

The PCR employed 60 Vbeta primers together with 13 Jbeta primers. The table came from immunoSEQ multiplex PCR; TCRdb's copy has only in-frame clones and leaves some out. The table includes 150,000 to 200,000 clones, about 81% detected once. Germline V gene data show CDR1 as MNHEY and CDR2 as SMNVEV (reference sequence). V dropped 0 bases and J dropped 4 bases, with 9 bases sitting between them. The length of the CDR3 is 14 residues. The chain combines TRBV27 with TRBJ1-1; the D is unclear. Sequencing was carried out using PBMCs. The origin of this receptor is a woman between 18 and 29 years old in good health and CMV-seronegative. The CDR3 DNA reads as TGTGCCAGCAGTTTATCTATGGGCGTCACTGAAGCTTTCTTT. It codes for CASSLSMGVTEAFF.